These 3 T cell receptor beta chains came from one sample sequenced in a study of shared clonotypes between healthy human individuals. Assay used: immunoSEQ multiplex PCR; TCRdb lists only in-frame clones, some missing. The sample lists about 2 million clones, about 94% seen once, with around 1% in the top ten. Naive CD8 isolation took CD45RO-negative cells positively selected for CCR7 and excluded terminally differentiated effector memory CD45RA+ cells. The specimen sequenced was naive CD8+ T cells sorted from blood. These TCRs come from a man aged 18 to 29 in good health.

This sequence joins TRBV4-3 and TRBJ2-1; possible D gene TRBD2, 6 bases. Germline V lookup: CDR1 LGHNA, CDR2 YSLEER. Between the trimmed V and J ends, which lost 3 bases and 7 bases, there was a span of 19 bases. The CDR3 runs to 16 residues. The DNA of the CDR3 is TGCGCCAGCAGCCAGGCGATCCTGGGGACTTCTAATGAGCAGTTCTTC. This codes for CASSQAILGTSNEQFF.

The rearrangement joins TRBV29-1 to TRBJ2-2, with a weak D call TRBD2 (6 bases). V lost 0 bases, J lost 3 bases, and 17 bases lay in between. The CDR3 is made up of 17 amino acids. In germline, CDR1 is SQVTM, CDR2 ANQGSEA. For the CDR3, the DNA is TGCAGCGTTGAAGAGGGTCGGCAGGGCGGGGACACCGGGGAGCTGTTTTTT. Its translation: CSVEEGRQGGDTGELFF.

The CDR3 sequence: CAISTSGITDTQYF. The DNA for the CDR3 is TGTGCCATCAGTACTAGCGGAATCACAGATACGCAGTATTTT. The V call is TRBV10-3, the J call TRBJ2-3; TRBD2 matches at 8 bases. J gave up 2 bases and V 5 bases, and 3 bases lay outside the gene matches. CDR3 length equals 14 residues. Germline V CDR1 and CDR2: ENHRY, SYGVKD.